The 26 T cell receptor beta chains reported below all come from one sample, sequenced in a study of glioma-infiltrating T cells (dated by TCRdb to about 2016). The sequencing machine was an Illumina MiSeq. The iRepertoire nested amplicon-rescue multiplex PCR (arm-PCR) platform was used to amplify TCR alpha and beta CDR3 regions from RNA. TCRdb reran the public reads through fastp at Q25 and MiXCR, keeping productive beta chains. Under each unique CDR3 protein, matching rows form one entry showing the most common genes and DNA. For this sample the table gives about 190,000 distinct CDR3 sequences, of which approximately 30% were detected only once. 20% of the sample belongs to the ten largest clones. The material sequenced was glioma tissue, nonneoplastic brain tissue, or PBMCs (not recorded which). All receptors derive from a human donor with low-grade glioma or glioblastoma, undergoing nonglioma brain surgery, or in good health (not recorded which).

This clonotype was recorded at least ten times. This chain links TRBV7-3 with TRBJ1-2; D is possibly TRBD1 (5 bases). This CDR3 has 13 residues. Trimming shortened V by 2 bases and J by 6 bases, and 10 bases separated the two germline ends. Germline V gives CDR1 SGHTA, CDR2 FQGTGA. The CDR3 DNA sequence: TGTGCCAGCAGCTTACAGGGCTCTCATGGCTACACCTTC. Residues: CASSLQGSHGYTF.

This clonotype has a count of ten or more. The chain combines TRBV7-9 with TRBJ2-5; possible D gene TRBD1, 6 bases. The germline gives CDR1 SEHNR, CDR2 FQNEAQ (reference sequence). The length of the CDR3 is 14 residues. V dropped 1 base and J dropped 4 bases, with 10 bases sitting between them. CDR3 region: CASSLGGQLETQYF. The CDR3 DNA follows: TGTGCCAGCAGCTTAGGAGGACAGCTAGAGACCCAGTACTTC.

There are a few counts of this clonotype. The chain links TRBV9 to TRBJ2-7; 11 bases fit TRBD2. The CDR3 totals 15 residues. In germline, CDR1 is SGDLS, CDR2 YYNGEE. Germline trimming cut 4 bases from V and 5 bases from J; bases unmatched to any gene: 8. The CDR3 sequence is CASSLAGGPLDEQYF. The CDR3 nucleotides read TGTGCCAGCAGCTTAGCGGGAGGGCCGTTGGACGAGCAGTACTTC.

In this sample, this clonotype turned up many times. The gene calls are TRBV7-8 and TRBJ2-7; 10 nucleotides align to TRBD1. CDR1 is SGHVS, CDR2 FQNEAQ, per germline. Germline trimming cut 0 bases from V and 1 base from J; bases unmatched to any gene: 3. CDR3 length: 16 residues. The CDR3 region has the DNA TGTGCCAGCAGCTTAGCAGGGACAGGGGCTTCCTACGAGCAGTACTTC. The encoded protein is CASSLAGTGASYEQYF.

This clonotype showed up many times. V usage is TRBV28 and J usage is TRBJ1-2, with 9 nucleotides matching TRBD1. Germline CDR1 MDHEN, CDR2 SYDVKM. This CDR3 spans 16 amino acids. J was trimmed by 6 bases and V by 1 base; bases with no gene match: 9. The chain's CDR3 is CASSLFLRTGAHGYTF. DNA of the CDR3: TGTGCCAGCAGTTTATTCCTCAGGACAGGGGCCCATGGCTACACCTTC.

This clonotype was seen more than once but under ten times. The CDR3 DNA reads TGTGCCAGCAGCAACGACAGGGCGCATGGAAACACCATATATTTT. It specifies CASSNDRAHGNTIYF. V usage is TRBV13 and J usage is TRBJ1-3, with 7 bases that match TRBD1. Germline V gene lookup returns CDR1 PRHDT and CDR2 FYEKMQ (reference sequence). The CDR3 spans 15 residues. J gave up 3 bases and V 5 bases, and 7 bases lay outside the gene matches.

This clonotype was counted ten times or more. The CDR3 region has the DNA TGTGCCAGCTCACCTGGCCCCCTGGGACAGGCAACATATGGCTACACCTTC. Protein: CASSPGPLGQATYGYTF. The chain joins TRBV18 to TRBJ1-2; 8 bases are a match to TRBD1. Germline-derived CDR1 and CDR2 are KGHSH and LQKENI. V shed 3 bases, J shed 5 bases, and the junction held 14 bases outside the gene matches. This CDR3 is built from 17 residues.

This clonotype was observed many times. This rearrangement joins TRBV28 to TRBJ2-5; 10 bases map to TRBD2. CDR3 size: 16 residues. The germline CDR1 and CDR2 sequences are MDHEN and SYDVKM. V lost 1 base and J lost 1; bases outside the gene matches: 3. This CDR3 reads CASSLLSGRAQETQYF. CDR3 bases: TGTGCCAGCAGTTTATTGAGCGGGAGGGCCCAAGAGACCCAGTACTTC.

This clonotype has a count of ten or more. The chain employs TRBV5-1 and TRBJ1-1; maybe TRBD1 (6 bases). Germline CDR1 SGHRS, CDR2 YFSETQ. V shed 1 base and J shed 1 base, with 11 bases lying between them. The CDR3 is made up of 15 amino acids. CDR3 sequence (DNA): TGCGCCAGCAGCTTGTTTGGGACACAGAACACTGAAGCTTTCTTT. Residues: CASSLFGTQNTEAFF.

V gene TRBV28 combines with J gene TRBJ1-1; D is possibly TRBD1 (6 bases). Germline CDR1 and CDR2: MDHEN and SYDVKM. The CDR3 covers 15 residues. CDR3 residues: CALDVLGGMNTKAFF. The CDR3 DNA is TGTGCTCTAGACGTCCTCGGGGGCATGAACACAAAAGCTTTCTTT.

This clonotype was seen many times. The rearrangement uses TRBV20-1 and TRBJ2-1, with TRBD1 matching 7 bases. Germline assignment: CDR1 DFQATT and CDR2 SNEGSKA (reference sequence). The length of the CDR3 is 14 residues. Unmatched junction bases numbered 9, after V lost 5 bases and J lost 5 bases. CDR3 nucleotides: TGCAGTGCTCCTCAGGGGGACCTGAACAATGAGCAGTTCTTC. Translation: CSAPQGDLNNEQFF.

The sample holds many counts of this clonotype. The genes are TRBV12-3 or TRBV12-4 and TRBJ1-1, with D possibly TRBD1 on 6 matching bases. Trimming stripped 7 bases from V and 4 bases from J, with 13 bases between. The CDR3 is 13 amino acids. The CDR3 sequence: CASTKGGGTEAFF. CDR3 nucleotide sequence: TGTGCCAGCACCAAAGGGGGGGGCACTGAAGCTTTCTTT.

This clonotype was seen just once. A clone one base away is much larger, so this may be a read error. This chain uses TRBV19 with TRBJ1-1; the match to TRBD1 covers 7 bases. The CDR3 is 15 residues long. Germline loops: CDR1 LNHDA, CDR2 SQIVND (reference sequence). The CDR3 reads CASSTTGAGNTEDFF. The CDR3 nucleotides read TGTGCCAGTAGTACAACAGGGGCGGGGAACACTGAAGATTTCTTT.

Concerning this clonotype: It may be a read error: a sequence one base away is much more abundant. This chain uses TRBV14 with TRBJ2-7; D possibly corresponds to TRBD2 (6 bases). The CDR3 extends over 14 amino acids. From germline, CDR1 is SGHDN and CDR2 FVKESK. V was pared by 6 bases and J by 3 bases, with 15 bases between. The CDR3 sequence is CASRASDTFYEQYF. The CDR3 DNA reads as TGTGCCAGCAGGGCTAGCGACACCTTCTACGAGCAGTACTTC.

With regard to this clonotype: Sequence at one end of the junction differs from germline and may be a read error. CDR3 in DNA: TGTGCCAACAGTCTGTTAATGGTGAAAGAGACCCAGTACTTC. Its translation: CANSLLMVKETQYF. The chain has TRBV12-3 or TRBV12-4 and TRBJ2-5; D not resolved. The CDR3 spans 14 residues.

The chain is built from TRBV5-1 and TRBJ2-1, with TRBD2 identical over 10 bases. The germline V gene encodes CDR1 SGHRS and CDR2 YFSETQ. Germline trimming cut 5 bases from V and 3 bases from J; bases unmatched to any gene: 5. This CDR3 is built from 15 residues. Written as DNA, the CDR3 is TGCGCCAGCAGAACGAAGCGGGAGGGCTACAATGAGCAGTTCTTC. Translated, it gives CASRTKREGYNEQFF.

This clonotype was detected ten times or more. The chain carries TRBV28 and TRBJ2-5, with D perhaps TRBD1 (7 bases). Trimming removed 5 bases at V and 1 base at J, with 17 bases between. The CDR3 extends over 16 amino acids. Germline CDR1 MDHEN, CDR2 SYDVKM. The CDR3 is CASSLIQGGPQETQYF. The CDR3 bases are TGTGCCAGCAGTCTGATTCAGGGGGGCCCCCAAGAGACCCAGTACTTC.

This clonotype was observed a few times. This chain joins TRBV29-1 and TRBJ2-1, with D perhaps TRBD1 or TRBD2 (6 bases each). The CDR3 has 14 residues. Trimming stripped 4 bases from V and 0 bases from J, with 10 bases between. From germline, CDR1 is SQVTM and CDR2 ANQGSEA. The CDR3 reads CSVGGALSYNEQFF. The DNA for the CDR3 is TGCAGCGTTGGGGGGGCCCTCTCCTACAATGAGCAGTTCTTC.

This clonotype occurred a few times. The V and J genes are TRBV5-1 and TRBJ2-3; 8 bases line up with TRBD2. Per the germline V gene, CDR1 is SGHRS and CDR2 is YFSETQ. V lost 1 base, J lost 4 bases, and 5 bases stayed unmatched. The CDR3 contains 15 residues. The CDR3 loop is CASSLTAGAADTQYF. CDR3 coding DNA: TGCGCCAGCAGCTTGACAGCGGGAGCCGCAGATACGCAGTATTTT.

This clonotype occurred many times. V is TRBV27 and J is TRBJ2-7; weak D call: TRBD2 (5 bases). V shed 7 bases and J shed 2 bases, with 12 bases lying between them. The CDR3 is 13 residues long. Germline values: CDR1 MNHEY, CDR2 SMNVEV (reference sequence). The CDR3 DNA reads TGTGCCAGCACCTCCTCCGGGGCCTACGAGCAGTACTTC. Encoded protein: CASTSSGAYEQYF.

In this sample, this clonotype turned up many times. CDR3: CATSDLLLAGEQYF. The CDR3 DNA reads TGTGCCACCAGTGATTTGTTGCTAGCGGGCGAGCAGTACTTC. The V and J genes are TRBV24-1 and TRBJ2-7; 8 bases agree with TRBD2. This CDR3 is built from 14 residues. Germline V gene sequence: CDR1 KGHDR, CDR2 SFDVKD. Trimming removed 0 bases from V and 6 bases from J; junction bases left unmatched: 3.

The sample holds many counts of this clonotype. V gene TRBV20-1 combines with J gene TRBJ1-5; TRBD1 is a possible D gene (6 bases). V shed 6 bases and J shed 3 bases, with 18 bases lying between them. Germline-derived CDR1 and CDR2 are DFQATT and SNEGSKA (reference sequence). The CDR3 is made up of 15 amino acids. The CDR3 loop reads CSAAPQGNANQPQHF. DNA of the CDR3: TGCAGTGCAGCACCACAGGGAAATGCCAATCAGCCCCAGCATTTT.

This clonotype was seen a few times. The chain links TRBV18 to TRBJ2-1; D is uncertain. The CDR3 covers 12 residues. In germline, CDR1 is KGHSH, CDR2 LQKENI. V was cut by 2 bases and J by 6 bases, with 5 bases left in between. The chain's CDR3 is CASSPNRNEQFF. The CDR3 bases are TGTGCCAGCTCACCAAACCGCAATGAGCAGTTCTTC. Using reference TRBV18 and TRBJ2-1 for the parts outside the CDR3, the full variable domain is NAGVMQNPRHLVRRRGQEARLRCSPMKGHSHVYWYRQLPEEGLKFMVYLQKENIIDESGMPKERFSAEFPKEGPSILRIQQVVRGDSAAYFCASSPNRNEQFFGPGTRLTVL.

This clonotype was counted only a few times. V and J are TRBV20-1 and TRBJ2-1, with 8 bases fitting TRBD2. The CDR3 contains 15 residues. V lost 3 bases, J lost 6 bases, and 10 bases stayed unmatched. From germline, CDR1 is DFQATT and CDR2 SNEGSKA (reference sequence). CDR3 sequence reads: CSASRSGSPPNEQFF. CDR3 bases: TGCAGTGCTAGTCGGAGCGGGAGTCCTCCCAATGAGCAGTTCTTC.

This clonotype was detected many times. The chain recombines TRBV7-9 with TRBJ2-7, with TRBD1 identical over 10 bases. From germline, CDR1 is SEHNR and CDR2 FQNEAQ (reference sequence). This CDR3 spans 16 amino acids. Trimming took 5 bases from V and 3 from J; bases not matched to a gene: 10. The chain's CDR3 is CASSARTGGINYEQYF. The CDR3 DNA follows: TGTGCCAGCAGCGCAAGGACAGGGGGAATAAACTACGAGCAGTACTTC. Based on the CDR3 plus reference TRBV7-9 and TRBJ2-7, the full variable domain is DTGVSQNPRHKITKRGQNVTFRCDPISEHNRLYWYRQTLGQGPEFLTYFQNEAQLEKSRLLSDRFSAERPKGSFSTLEIQRTEQGDSAMYLCASSARTGGINYEQYFGPGTRLTVT.

V is TRBV2 and J is TRBJ2-1, with 9 bases identical to TRBD1. With 0 bases clipped from V and 7 bases from J, the junction kept 13 bases outside the gene matches. Germline V gene lookup returns CDR1 SNHLY and CDR2 FYNNEI. The CDR3 is 18 residues long. CDR3 bases: TGTGCCAGCAGTGAAGCGGGACAGGGTGAAGGTCTTTTAAATGAGCAGTTCTTC. As protein: CASSEAGQGEGLLNEQFF.